Below are 30 T cell receptor beta chains sequenced from a single sample in a study of T-cell memory formation after mild COVID-19 (dated by TCRdb to the early 2020s). The library came from 5' RACE. This sample was sequenced with an Illumina NovaSeq 6000. TCRdb handled the public reads itself, with Q25 trimming in fastp and clone calling in MiXCR, and kept productive beta chains. Rows are combined by CDR3 protein, so each entry shows the most common genes and DNA. This sample is represented by approximately 400,000 distinct CDR3 sequences; more than 15% of them were singletons. Roughly 21% of the sample lies in the top ten. The material sequenced was PBMCs or a T cell subset sorted from them (not recorded which). The origin of the receptors is a man in his late teens or twenties who had mild COVID-19 (a few samples of this study predate the infection). The sample titles of this study are shuffled in the database, so cell type and time point are left out; the donor was told from shared clones.

This clonotype was seen a handful of times. CDR3 DNA sequence: TGCGCCAGCAGCTTGTCTTACAATGAGCAGTTCTTC. It specifies CASSLSYNEQFF. The rearrangement links TRBV5-1 to TRBJ2-1; D gene ambiguous. Trimming removed 1 base from V and 4 bases from J, with 3 bases in between. CDR1 and CDR2 (germline): SGHRS, YFSETQ. The CDR3 contains 12 residues.

This chain uses TRBV11-2 with TRBJ2-1; 8 bases map to TRBD2. After removal of 5 bases from V and 9 bases from J, the junction contained 6 bases not matched to a gene. CDR1 is SGHAT, CDR2 FQNNGV, per germline. CDR3 length: 13 residues. The CDR3 DNA sequence: TGTGCCAGCAGCCCAGGACTAGCTGGTGAGCAGTTCTTC. This encodes CASSPGLAGEQFF.

There are many counts of this clonotype. This chain uses TRBV23-1 with TRBJ2-4; D is perhaps TRBD1 (5 bases). TRBV23-1 falls under the ORF class, with uncertain function. The CDR3 loop spans 15 amino acids. Trimming stripped 5 bases from V and 8 bases from J, with 19 bases between. This CDR3 is CASSSAWWGNHIQYF. CDR3 coding DNA: TGCGCCAGCAGTTCGGCCTGGTGGGGCAACCACATTCAGTACTTC.

This clonotype was detected a few times. The chain couples TRBV28 to TRBJ2-5; TRBD1 is a possible D gene (6 bases). The V end was cut by 4 bases, the J end by 2 bases, with 11 bases between. Germline V gene lookup returns CDR1 MDHEN and CDR2 SYDVKM. This CDR3 is 14 amino acids long. CDR3 bases: TGTGCCAGCAGTTCACCGGGACAACAAGAGACCCAGTACTTC. Its translation: CASSSPGQQETQYF.

This clonotype was recorded a few times. The chain is built from TRBV4-2 and TRBJ1-3; D is uncertain. V lost 2 bases and J lost 0, with 14 bases in between. The V gene's germline CDR1 is LGHNA and CDR2 YNFKEQ. This CDR3 is 17 amino acids long. The chain's CDR3 is CASSQIGRYDSGNTIYF. In DNA form, the CDR3 reads TGTGCCAGCAGCCAAATTGGGCGATATGACTCTGGAAACACCATATATTTT.

Here the CDR3 reads CASSTPTYSNQPQHF. CDR3 coding DNA: TGTGCCAGCAGTACCCCCACGTATAGCAATCAGCCCCAGCATTTT. The chain joins TRBV6-2 or TRBV6-3 to TRBJ1-5; D is undetermined. This CDR3 has 15 amino acids. Trimming removed 5 bases at V and 0 bases at J, with 11 bases between. The germline gives CDR1 MNHEY, CDR2 SVGEGT.

This clonotype has a handful of counts. This sequence joins TRBV29-1 and TRBJ1-2; 11 nucleotides line up with TRBD1. The V segment lost 6 bases and the J segment 3 bases; nucleotides outside the gene matches: 6. CDR3 length: 14 residues. The germline V gene has CDR1 SQVTM and CDR2 ANQGSEA. Written as DNA, the CDR3 is TGCAGCGTCCGGACAGGGGGCGGGTACTATGGCTACACCTTC. Its protein is CSVRTGGGYYGYTF.

This clonotype was seen a handful of times. CDR3 nucleotide sequence: TGTGCCAGTACCCCGGACAGAGGCCCCTACGAGCAGTACTTC. This gives the protein CASTPDRGPYEQYF. The rearrangement joins TRBV19 to TRBJ2-7; tentatively, D is TRBD1 (6 bases). CDR1 LNHDA and CDR2 SQIVND come from the germline V gene (reference sequence). Trimming stripped 7 bases from V and 2 bases from J, with 15 bases between. This CDR3 region has 14 residues.

The J gene is TRBJ2-3, the V gene TRBV20-1; D gene uncertain. Germline V CDR1 and CDR2: DFQATT, SNEGSKA (reference sequence). The ends were cut back, 7 bases at V and 0 bases at J, with 11 bases in the middle. The CDR3 contains 13 residues. The CDR3 loop is CSGRLVSTDTQYF. DNA of the CDR3: TGCAGTGGACGGCTAGTAAGCACAGATACGCAGTATTTT.

This clonotype was seen more than once but under ten times. J is TRBJ1-5 and V is TRBV6-2 or TRBV6-3; 7 positions match TRBD1. Per the germline V gene, CDR1 is MNHEY and CDR2 is SVGEGT. The CDR3 has 15 residues. Losses at the gene ends were 10 bases for V and 2 bases for J; bases not matched to a gene: 11. CDR3 sequence (DNA): TGTGCCACAAGAGAAGGGGGCGAGGGCAATCAGCCCCAGCATTTT. Protein product: CATREGGEGNQPQHF.

This clonotype was picked up a small number of times. The V and J genes are TRBV6-5 and TRBJ2-5; D not resolved. The CDR3 spans 13 residues. V gave up 6 bases and J gave up 3 bases, with 11 bases separating them. Germline values: CDR1 MNHEY, CDR2 SVGAGI. This CDR3 is CASRTSGEETQYF. CDR3 DNA sequence: TGTGCCAGCAGGACGTCTGGGGAAGAGACCCAGTACTTC.

This clonotype has only a few counts. V usage is TRBV4-1 and J usage is TRBJ1-2; 7 bases align to TRBD1. CDR1 and CDR2 from the germline V gene are MGHRA and YSYEKL. This CDR3 has 15 amino acids. V lost 1 base to trimming and J lost 5 bases; unmatched junction nucleotides: 7. The CDR3 here is CASSQVLAGGYGYTF. The CDR3 nucleotides are TGCGCCAGCAGCCAAGTATTGGCAGGGGGGTATGGCTACACCTTC.

This sequence joins TRBV29-1 and TRBJ1-2; no clear D. This CDR3 is built from 14 residues. The germline gives CDR1 SQVTM, CDR2 ANQGSEA. With 3 bases removed from V and 3 bases from J, the gap between germline ends came to 14 bases. The CDR3 DNA follows: TGCAGCGTTGACTCCGGCAGGTTCGACTATGGCTACACCTTC. As protein: CSVDSGRFDYGYTF.

In this sample, this clonotype turned up many times. The chain carries TRBV28 and TRBJ2-2; 9 positions match TRBD1. This CDR3 region has 15 residues. From germline, CDR1 is MDHEN and CDR2 SYDVKM. V lost 6 bases to trimming and J lost 3 bases; unmatched junction nucleotides: 5. CDR3 sequence (DNA): TGTGCCAGCAGCCCGGACAGGGGATACACCGGGGAGCTGTTTTTT. Its translation is CASSPDRGYTGELFF.

This clonotype was found a few times. CDR3 DNA sequence: TGTGCCAGCAGCCTCGCACAGGGGTACCAAGAGACCCAGTACTTC. It specifies CASSLAQGYQETQYF. The chain couples TRBV5-6 to TRBJ2-5, with TRBD1 matching 7 bases. Losses at the gene ends were 4 bases for V and 0 bases for J; bases not matched to a gene: 6. This CDR3 region has 15 residues. Germline V gene sequence: CDR1 SGHDT, CDR2 YYEEEE.

V usage is TRBV6-5 and J usage is TRBJ2-1; 7 bases line up with TRBD2. The germline V gene has CDR1 MNHEY and CDR2 SVGAGI. Losses at the gene ends were 3 bases for V and 9 bases for J; bases not matched to a gene: 11. This CDR3 is 15 amino acids long. In DNA form, the CDR3 reads TGTGCCAGCAGTTATCGGGGGGTAGCGGGTAGTGAGCAGTTCTTC. Its translation is CASSYRGVAGSEQFF.

This clonotype showed up just a few times. V is TRBV20-1 and J is TRBJ1-2; D may be TRBD1 (5 bases). There are 14 residues in the CDR3. V was trimmed by 2 bases and J by 1 base, leaving 11 bases between them. Germline assignment: CDR1 DFQATT and CDR2 SNEGSKA (reference sequence). CDR3 in amino acids: CSARKEGSNYGYTF. The CDR3, as DNA: TGCAGTGCTAGAAAGGAGGGGAGTAACTATGGCTACACCTTC.

The chain is built from TRBV7-9 and TRBJ1-1, with unresolved D. This CDR3 region has 13 residues. Germline assignment: CDR1 SEHNR and CDR2 FQNEAQ (reference sequence). Trimming shortened V by 0 bases and J by 6 bases, and 8 bases separated the two germline ends. CDR3 region: CASSLAISPEAFF. In DNA, the CDR3 is TGTGCCAGCAGCTTAGCCATCAGTCCTGAAGCTTTCTTT.

This clonotype came up a few times. This chain joins TRBV15 and TRBJ2-7, with TRBD2 as a possible D gene (5 bases). The CDR3 has 15 amino acids. The germline V and J ends were trimmed by 0 bases and 6 bases, with 15 bases remaining between them. CDR1 and CDR2 (germline): LNHNV, YYDKDF (reference sequence). The CDR3 region has the DNA TGTGCCACCAGCAGAGAGTCCGGCGGAGGCGGCGAGCAGTACTTC. This sequence encodes CATSRESGGGGEQYF.

A few counts support this clonotype. The J gene is TRBJ1-1, the V gene TRBV14; no clear D. The CDR3 spans 13 residues. Trimming removed 4 bases at V and 0 bases at J, with 6 bases between. Germline loops: CDR1 SGHDN, CDR2 FVKESK. The CDR3 DNA is TGTGCCAGCAGCCCACCGCTGAACACTGAAGCTTTCTTT. Translated, it gives CASSPPLNTEAFF.

This clonotype showed up just a few times. It may be a read error: a sequence one base away is much more abundant. J is TRBJ1-1 and V is TRBV7-9, with 7 bases fitting TRBD1. V lost 5 bases to trimming and J lost 1 base; unmatched junction nucleotides: 4. Germline CDR1 is SEHNR and CDR2 is FQNEAQ (reference sequence). The CDR3 is 14 amino acids. The CDR3 here is CASSVGQQNTEAFF. CDR3 sequence (DNA): TGTGCCAGCAGCGTGGGACAGCAGAACACTGAAGCTTTCTTT.

In its sample, this clonotype was seen a few times. The chain uses TRBV11-2 and TRBJ1-2; D is unresolved. V gave up 4 bases and J gave up 0 bases, with 15 bases separating them. Looked up from germline, CDR1 is SGHAT and CDR2 is FQNNGV. This CDR3 spans 16 amino acids. The CDR3 bases are TGTGCCAGCAGCTCAATCGGGAGCTATTCTAACTATGGCTACACCTTC. Translating gives CASSSIGSYSNYGYTF.

This clonotype was counted between two and nine times. V gene TRBV28 combines with J gene TRBJ2-3; D is unresolved. The CDR3 covers 13 residues. V was shortened by 3 bases and J by 8 bases, with 12 bases between the two germline ends. Germline CDR1 is MDHEN and CDR2 is SYDVKM. This CDR3 is CASSLRDWATQYF. CDR3 nucleotides: TGTGCCAGCAGTTTGCGAGACTGGGCTACGCAGTATTTT.

This chain connects TRBV24-1 to TRBJ2-1; D not certain. V shed 4 bases and J shed 10 bases, with 13 bases lying between them. Germline V lookup: CDR1 KGHDR, CDR2 SFDVKD. The CDR3 totals 13 residues. The CDR3 reads CATSDPDREEQFF. In DNA form, the CDR3 reads TGTGCCACCAGTGACCCCGACCGAGAGGAGCAGTTCTTC.

This chain links TRBV7-9 with TRBJ2-5; D may be TRBD1 or TRBD2 (5 bases each). The CDR3 runs to 13 residues. The V and J ends lost 4 bases and 9 bases respectively, with 15 bases between them. Germline V CDR1 and CDR2: SEHNR, FQNEAQ (reference sequence). CDR3 amino acids: CASSSGPIVPQYF. The DNA for the CDR3 is TGTGCCAGCAGCTCGGGACCTATTGTGCCCCAGTACTTC.

This chain links TRBV5-1 with TRBJ2-2; D is perhaps TRBD1 (6 bases). Trimming shortened V by 3 bases and J by 0 bases, and 9 bases separated the two germline ends. CDR1 is SGHRS and CDR2 is YFSETQ in the germline V gene. This CDR3 is built from 15 residues. As DNA, the CDR3 is TGCGCCAGCAGCTATCGACAGGCGAACACCGGGGAGCTGTTTTTT. Its translation: CASSYRQANTGELFF.

This rearrangement joins TRBV7-3 to TRBJ2-2; D is perhaps TRBD1 or TRBD2 (5 bases each). CDR1 and CDR2 from the germline V gene are SGHTA and FQGTGA. The CDR3 loop spans 13 amino acids. Between the trimmed V and J ends, which lost 6 bases and 6 bases, there was a span of 11 bases. CDR3 in DNA: TGTGCCAGCAGTTCTCGGGGCCCCGGGGAGCTGTTTTTT. It codes for CASSSRGPGELFF.

A few counts support this clonotype. The rearrangement joins TRBV5-1 to TRBJ2-5; possibly TRBD1 or TRBD2 for D (5 bases each). The V gene lost 4 bases and the J gene lost 1 base, with 11 bases spanning the gap. The CDR3 runs 14 residues. Looked up from germline, CDR1 is SGHRS and CDR2 is YFSETQ. The CDR3 region is CASSPGRVQETQYF. CDR3 nucleotide sequence: TGCGCCAGCAGCCCGGGACGAGTCCAAGAGACCCAGTACTTC. Variable domain in full (rest from reference TRBV5-1 and TRBJ2-5): KAGVTQTPRYLIKTRGQQVTLSCSPISGHRSVSWYQQTPGQGLQFLFEYFSETQRNKGNFPGRFSGRQFSNSRSEMNVSTLELGDSALYLCASSPGRVQETQYFGPGTRLLVL.

This clonotype was detected a few times. V and J are TRBV5-6 and TRBJ1-5, with no clear D. Germline-derived CDR1 and CDR2 are SGHDT and YYEEEE. Between the trimmed V and J ends, which lost 0 bases and 9 bases, there was a span of 19 bases. The CDR3 covers 16 residues. For the CDR3, the DNA is TGTGCCAGCAGCTTGGGTGGAGGAAATTCCTATCTGCCCCAGCATTTT. This translates into CASSLGGGNSYLPQHF.

The chain employs TRBV20-1 and TRBJ2-3; TRBD2 matches at 8 bases. V was pared by 4 bases and J by 5 bases, with 5 bases of the junction left unmatched. The germline gives CDR1 DFQATT, CDR2 SNEGSKA (reference sequence). The CDR3 is made up of 13 amino acids. CDR3 in amino acids: CSATERGRDTQYF. The DNA of the CDR3 is TGCAGTGCTACTGAGCGGGGGCGAGATACGCAGTATTTT.